This TCR beta chain is drawn from a study of T cells after yellow fever vaccination. TCRdb reanalysed the 5' RACE reads using MiXCR and keeps one entry per CDR3 protein. The repertoire includes roughly 74,000 distinct CDR3 sequences, more than 5.5% of them detected once, and roughly a third sits in the top ten. Study-level results: Detected again after the booster were most primary-vaccination clones, at roughly 95% CD4 and 88% CD8.

The CDR3 is 10 amino acids. Trimming pared 11 bases from V and 0 bases from J, leaving 5 bases between. This clonotype was counted many times. No antigen is known for it. The sequence was obtained from a man younger than 35 who received the YFV17D yellow fever vaccine. The sample consisted of CD8+ T cells sorted from PBMCs, taken about 5 days after the first yellow fever vaccination. This rearrangement joins TRBV12-3 or TRBV12-4 to TRBJ2-7; no clear D gene. The CDR3 sequence is CALYSYEQYV. CDR3 nucleotides: TGTGCCTTATACTCCTACGAGCAGTACGTC.